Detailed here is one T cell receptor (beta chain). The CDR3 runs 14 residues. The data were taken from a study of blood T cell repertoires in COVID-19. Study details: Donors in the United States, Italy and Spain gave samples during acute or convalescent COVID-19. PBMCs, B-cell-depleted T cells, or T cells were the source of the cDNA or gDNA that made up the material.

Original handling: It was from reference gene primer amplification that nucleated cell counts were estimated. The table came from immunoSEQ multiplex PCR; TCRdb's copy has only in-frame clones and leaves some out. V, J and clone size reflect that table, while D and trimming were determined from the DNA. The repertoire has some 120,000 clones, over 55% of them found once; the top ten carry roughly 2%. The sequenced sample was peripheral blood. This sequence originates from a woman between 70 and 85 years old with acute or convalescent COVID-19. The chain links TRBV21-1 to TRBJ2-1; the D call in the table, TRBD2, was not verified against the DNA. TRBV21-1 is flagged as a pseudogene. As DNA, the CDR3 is TGTGCCAGCGCGGAGGCGGTTGCTTGTAATGAGCAGTTCTTC. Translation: CASAEAVACNEQFF.